The source of this TCR beta chain is a study of neurological immune-mediated disorders. This clonotype was seen repeatedly, ten times or more. Its antigen is undetermined. The authors produced cDNA by 5'RACE using 10-nucleotide random UMIs. TCRdb ran MiXCR on the 5' RACE reads and lists one entry per CDR3 protein. The table shows over 90,000 distinct CDR3 sequences, with more than 10% occurring only once. General study findings and limits: Multiple sclerosis was found to have the least TCR clonal expansion, below healthy controls, and HTLV-1-associated myelopathy the most.

This sample's time point: longitudinal time-point 3. The unsorted libraries were made from 2 million PBMCs kept at -80 C. Sequencing was carried out using PBMCs. The clonotype comes from a female donor with HTLV-1-associated myelopathy (HAM/TSP).

Here the CDR3 reads CASSEGQRHYTDTQYF. CDR3 nucleotide sequence: TGTGCCAGCAGCGAGGGACAGCGACACTACACAGATACGCAGTATTTT. The chain joins TRBV9 to TRBJ2-3; 7 positions agree with TRBD1. Trimming removed 3 bases from V and 2 bases from J; junction bases left unmatched: 9. The CDR3 consists of 16 residues. Germline loops: CDR1 SGDLS, CDR2 YYNGEE. Based on the CDR3 plus reference TRBV9 and TRBJ2-3, the full variable domain is DSGVTQTPKHLITATGQRVTLRCSPRSGDLSVYWYQQSLDQGLQFLIQYYNGEERAKGNILERFSAQQFPDLHSELNLSSLELGDSALYFCASSEGQRHYTDTQYFGPGTRLTVL.